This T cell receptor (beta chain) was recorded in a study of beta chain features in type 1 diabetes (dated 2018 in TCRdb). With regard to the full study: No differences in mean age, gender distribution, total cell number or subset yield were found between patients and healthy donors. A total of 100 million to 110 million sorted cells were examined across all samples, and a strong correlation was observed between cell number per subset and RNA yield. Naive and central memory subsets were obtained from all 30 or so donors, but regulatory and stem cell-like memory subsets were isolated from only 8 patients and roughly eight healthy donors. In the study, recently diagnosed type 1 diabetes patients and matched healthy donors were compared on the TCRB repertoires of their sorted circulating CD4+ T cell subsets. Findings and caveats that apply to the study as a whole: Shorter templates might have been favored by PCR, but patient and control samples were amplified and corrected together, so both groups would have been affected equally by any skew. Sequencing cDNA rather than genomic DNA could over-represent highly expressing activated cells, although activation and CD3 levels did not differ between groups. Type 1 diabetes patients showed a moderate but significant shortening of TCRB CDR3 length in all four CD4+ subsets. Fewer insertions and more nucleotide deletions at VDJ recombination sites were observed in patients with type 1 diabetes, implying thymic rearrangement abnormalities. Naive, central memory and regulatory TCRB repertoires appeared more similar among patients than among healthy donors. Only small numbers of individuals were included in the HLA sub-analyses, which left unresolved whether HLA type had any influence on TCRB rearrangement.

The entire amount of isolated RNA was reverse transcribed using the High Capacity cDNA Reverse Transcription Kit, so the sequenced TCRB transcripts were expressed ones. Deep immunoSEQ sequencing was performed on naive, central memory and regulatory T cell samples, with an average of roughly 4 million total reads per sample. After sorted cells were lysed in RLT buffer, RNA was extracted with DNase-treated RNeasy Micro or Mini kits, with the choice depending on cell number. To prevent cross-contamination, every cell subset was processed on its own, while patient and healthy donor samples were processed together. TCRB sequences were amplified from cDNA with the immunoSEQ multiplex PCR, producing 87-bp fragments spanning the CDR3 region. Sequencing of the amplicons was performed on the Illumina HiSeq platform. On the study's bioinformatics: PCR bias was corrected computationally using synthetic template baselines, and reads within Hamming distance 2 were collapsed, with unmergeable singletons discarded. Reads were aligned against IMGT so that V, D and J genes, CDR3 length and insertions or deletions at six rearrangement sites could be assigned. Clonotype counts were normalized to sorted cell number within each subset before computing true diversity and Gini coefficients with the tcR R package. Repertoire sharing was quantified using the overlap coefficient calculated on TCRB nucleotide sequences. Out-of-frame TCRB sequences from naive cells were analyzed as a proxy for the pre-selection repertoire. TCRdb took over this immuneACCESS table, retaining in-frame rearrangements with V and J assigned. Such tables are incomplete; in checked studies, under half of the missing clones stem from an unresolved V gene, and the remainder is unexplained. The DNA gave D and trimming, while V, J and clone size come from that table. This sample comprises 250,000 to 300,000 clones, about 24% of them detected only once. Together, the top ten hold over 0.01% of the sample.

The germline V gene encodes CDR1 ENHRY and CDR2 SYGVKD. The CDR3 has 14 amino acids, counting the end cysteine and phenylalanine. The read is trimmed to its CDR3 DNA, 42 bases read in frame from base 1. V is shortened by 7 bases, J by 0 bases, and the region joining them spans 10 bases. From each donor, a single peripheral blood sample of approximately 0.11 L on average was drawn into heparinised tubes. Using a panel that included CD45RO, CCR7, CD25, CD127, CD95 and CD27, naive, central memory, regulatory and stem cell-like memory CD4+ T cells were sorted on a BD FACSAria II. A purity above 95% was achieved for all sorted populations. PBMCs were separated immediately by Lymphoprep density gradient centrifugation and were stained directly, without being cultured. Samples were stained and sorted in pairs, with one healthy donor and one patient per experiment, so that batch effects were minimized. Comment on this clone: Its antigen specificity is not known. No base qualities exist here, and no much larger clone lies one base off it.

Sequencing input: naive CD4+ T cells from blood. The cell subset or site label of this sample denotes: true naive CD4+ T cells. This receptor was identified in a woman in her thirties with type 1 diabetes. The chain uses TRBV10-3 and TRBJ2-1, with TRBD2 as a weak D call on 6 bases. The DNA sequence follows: TGTGCCATCAAAACGGGAGACTCCTACAATGAGCAGTTCTTC. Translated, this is CAIKTGDSYNEQFF.